Only a few counts were recorded for the clone carrying this T cell receptor (beta chain). V was pared by 5 bases and J by 4 bases, with 18 bases between. The CDR3 contains 15 residues. CDR1 is SQVTM, CDR2 ANQGSEA, per germline. The data stem from a study of blood T cell repertoires in COVID-19. The overall study: Sites across the United States, Italy and Spain contributed samples from acute and convalescent COVID-19. Sources were T cells, B-cell-depleted T cells, or PBMCs; the material itself was cDNA or gDNA.

Authors' processing steps: Estimation of nucleated cell counts was performed using reference gene primer amplification. Using immunoSEQ multiplex PCR, the repertoire was profiled, and TCRdb retains in-frame clones only, with some absent. That table is the source of V, J and clone size, and D and trimming were worked out from the DNA. The repertoire holds under 300,000 clones, around 86% seen once, with approximately 13% in the top ten. The origin of this receptor is a man older than 75 with acute or convalescent COVID-19. The specimen was peripheral blood. The chain joins TRBV29-1 to TRBJ1-5, with D possibly being TRBD1 (5 bases). Here the CDR3 reads CSVCVQGGLNQPQHF. CDR3 DNA: TGCAGCGTTTGTGTCCAGGGAGGATTAAATCAGCCCCAGCATTTT. The full variable domain, rest sourced from reference TRBV29-1 and TRBJ1-5, is SAVISQKPSRDICQRGTSLTIQCQVDSQVTMMFWYRQQPGQSLTLIATANQGSEATYESGFVIDKFPISRPNLTFSTLTVSNMSPEDSSIYLCSVCVQGGLNQPQHFGDGTRLSIL.